One and the same sample provided the 20 T cell receptor beta chains below, sequenced in a study of T-cell reconstitution after alpha-beta-depleted transplantation in children. This sample's TCRbeta library carried unique molecular identifier barcodes. TCRdb itself ran the PCR reads through MiXCR, one entry per CDR3 protein. This table has some 100,000 distinct CDR3 sequences, more than 20% appearing once. Sequenced material: PBMCs, taken before TCRalphabeta/CD19-depleted stem cell transplant. The receptors were sampled from a boy aged 2 to 10 with acute lymphoblastic leukemia, due to receive a stem cell transplant.

Only a few counts were recorded for this clonotype. The gene calls are TRBV6-1 and TRBJ2-3; 7 bases fit TRBD2. CDR1 is MNHNS and CDR2 is SASEGT in the germline V gene. V lost 5 bases and J lost 6; bases outside the gene matches: 11. CDR3 size: 15 residues. CDR3 amino acids: CASSPLGEGRDTQYF. The CDR3 nucleotides read TGTGCCAGCAGTCCTCTCGGGGAGGGGCGCGATACGCAGTATTTT.

The CDR3 DNA is TGCAGTGCTAGACCAGGGGGTAAGGAGCAGTACTTC. Translation: CSARPGGKEQYF. This chain links TRBV20-1 with TRBJ2-7, with TRBD1 matching 7 bases. Germline CDR1 DFQATT, CDR2 SNEGSKA (reference sequence). Trimming at V came to 2 bases and at J to 7 bases, leaving 5 bases not matched to a gene. The CDR3 spans 12 residues.

V is TRBV29-1 and J is TRBJ2-3; possible D gene TRBD1, 6 bases. Germline V CDR1 and CDR2: SQVTM, ANQGSEA. The CDR3 spans 12 residues. The V gene lost 7 bases and the J gene lost 2 bases, with 10 bases spanning the gap. CDR3 amino acids: CSGNRDTDTQYF. For the CDR3, the DNA is TGCAGCGGAAACAGGGACACAGATACGCAGTATTTT.

A few counts support this clonotype. The genes are TRBV5-1 and TRBJ2-5; D is ambiguous. CDR3 length: 13 amino acids. V was clipped by 4 bases and J by 3 bases, with 10 bases between them. Germline CDR1 SGHRS, CDR2 YFSETQ. The CDR3 nucleotides read TGCGCCAGCAGCCCGGCAGGAGAAGAGACCCAGTACTTC. It yields the protein CASSPAGEETQYF. The full variable domain, in which reference TRBV5-1 and TRBJ2-5 provide the parts outside the CDR3, is KAGVTQTPRYLIKTRGQQVTLSCSPISGHRSVSWYQQTPGQGLQFLFEYFSETQRNKGNFPGRFSGRQFSNSRSEMNVSTLELGDSALYLCASSPAGEETQYFGPGTRLLVL.

The V and J genes are TRBV7-2 and TRBJ2-1; possible D gene TRBD2, 5 bases. Germline lookup yields CDR1 SGHTA and CDR2 FQGNSA. This CDR3 is built from 15 residues. Trimming shortened V by 4 bases and J by 1 base, and 11 bases separated the two germline ends. In DNA form, the CDR3 reads TGTGCCAGCAGCTCCAAGCGGAATTCCTACAATGAGCAGTTCTTC. It yields the protein CASSSKRNSYNEQFF.

J is TRBJ2-7 and V is TRBV28; TRBD1 agrees at 9 bases. This CDR3 has 15 residues. Germline assignment: CDR1 MDHEN and CDR2 SYDVKM. The V gene end was trimmed by 2 bases and the J gene end by 6 bases; junction bases not matched to a gene: 8. The CDR3 nucleotides are TGTGCCAGCAGTTTACCCGGGACAGGGTATCGCGAGCAGTACTTC. Translating it yields CASSLPGTGYREQYF.

This sequence joins TRBV4-1 and TRBJ2-1, with D possibly TRBD2 on 7 matching bases. The CDR3 contains 14 residues. The germline V and J ends were trimmed by 1 base and 8 bases, with 12 bases remaining between them. Germline-derived CDR1 and CDR2 are MGHRA and YSYEKL. This CDR3 reads CASSQGTRGYEQFF. CDR3 DNA: TGCGCCAGCAGCCAAGGGACTAGGGGGTATGAGCAGTTCTTC.

This clonotype was seen repeatedly, ten times or more. This chain uses TRBV12-3 or TRBV12-4 with TRBJ2-3; D is undetermined. CDR3 length: 12 residues. V was trimmed by 5 bases and J by 3 bases, leaving 6 bases between them. The CDR3 DNA follows: TGTGCCAGCAGTCCCACTACAGATACGCAGTATTTT. Encoded protein: CASSPTTDTQYF.

By proportion, this clonotype is medium-sized. The chain links TRBV20-1 to TRBJ2-7; 8 positions match TRBD2. The CDR3 is 15 amino acids. CDR1 DFQATT and CDR2 SNEGSKA come from the germline V gene (reference sequence). Trimming removed 6 bases from V and 7 bases from J; junction bases left unmatched: 17. The CDR3 is CSAPTMSGRNGEQYF. The CDR3 DNA follows: TGCAGTGCCCCCACTATGAGCGGGAGAAACGGTGAGCAGTACTTC.

This chain links TRBV7-9 with TRBJ2-5, with TRBD2 matching 7 bases. Germline-derived CDR1 and CDR2 are SEHNR and FQNEAQ (reference sequence). The CDR3 loop spans 15 amino acids. V gave up 5 bases and J gave up 5 bases; unmatched junction bases: 11. The CDR3 DNA follows: TGTGCCAGCAGCACCCCTAGCGGAGGGGCTGAGACCCAGTACTTC. Its translation: CASSTPSGGAETQYF. Based on the CDR3 plus reference TRBV7-9 and TRBJ2-5, the full variable domain is DTGVSQNPRHKITKRGQNVTFRCDPISEHNRLYWYRQTLGQGPEFLTYFQNEAQLEKSRLLSDRFSAERPKGSFSTLEIQRTEQGDSAMYLCASSTPSGGAETQYFGPGTRLLVL.

This chain joins TRBV27 and TRBJ2-7; D not resolved. The CDR3 spans 15 residues. Germline loops: CDR1 MNHEY, CDR2 SMNVEV (reference sequence). Trimming shortened V by 4 bases and J by 4 bases, and 17 bases separated the two germline ends. The CDR3 here is CASSSLPGSVYEQYF. The CDR3 coding sequence is TGTGCCAGCAGTTCCCTCCCCGGATCGGTGTACGAGCAGTACTTC.

This clonotype came up a few times. V gene TRBV18 combines with J gene TRBJ2-1; 11 bases are shared with TRBD2. The CDR3 contains 17 residues. The V and J ends lost 0 bases and 7 bases, in that order; junction bases with no gene match: 8. Per the germline V gene, CDR1 is KGHSH and CDR2 is LQKENI. The CDR3 loop reads CASSPPKGTSGANEQFF. CDR3 DNA: TGTGCCAGCTCACCACCAAAAGGGACTAGCGGAGCGAATGAGCAGTTCTTC.

The chain employs TRBV12-3 or TRBV12-4 and TRBJ2-1, with a weak D call TRBD2 (6 bases). V lost 4 bases to trimming and J lost 10 bases, with 8 bases between them. The CDR3 loop spans 11 amino acids. Written as DNA, the CDR3 is TGTGCCAGCAGTTCGGGACTCGAGCAGTTCTTC. Encoded protein: CASSSGLEQFF.

This clonotype was picked up a small number of times. J is TRBJ1-1 and V is TRBV5-1; D is undetermined. The CDR3 runs to 13 residues. V was shortened by 4 bases and J by 1 base, with 8 bases between the two germline ends. The germline CDR1 and CDR2 sequences are SGHRS and YFSETQ. This CDR3 is CASSPGTNTEAFF. CDR3 sequence (DNA): TGCGCCAGCAGCCCCGGCACGAACACTGAAGCTTTCTTT.

This sequence joins TRBV4-3 and TRBJ2-4; D gene ambiguous. Trimming shortened V by 4 bases and J by 8 bases, and 15 bases separated the two germline ends. CDR1 and CDR2 from the germline V gene are LGHNA and YSLEER. CDR3 length: 14 amino acids. CDR3 coding DNA: TGCGCCAGCAGCCGAGATTCGGGCACGGACATTCAGTACTTC. Translated: CASSRDSGTDIQYF.

The chain combines TRBV28 with TRBJ1-1; 7 bases agree with TRBD1. J lost 4 bases, V lost 2 bases, and 4 bases had no gene match. Per the germline V gene, CDR1 is MDHEN and CDR2 is SYDVKM. This CDR3 comprises 14 residues. CDR3 protein: CASSLTSGGTEAFF. CDR3 coding DNA: TGTGCCAGCAGTTTAACCTCAGGGGGCACTGAAGCTTTCTTT.

This chain joins TRBV4-1 and TRBJ2-6; D possibly corresponds to TRBD2 (6 bases). The V end was cut by 0 bases, the J end by 1 base, with 10 bases between. The CDR3 consists of 17 residues. The V gene's germline CDR1 is MGHRA and CDR2 YSYEKL. The CDR3 coding sequence is TGCGCCAGCAGCCAAGATGTCCGGGGGTCTGGGGCCAACGTCCTGACTTTC. This translates into CASSQDVRGSGANVLTF.

The rearrangement joins TRBV2 to TRBJ2-1; possibly TRBD2 for D (6 bases). In germline, CDR1 is SNHLY, CDR2 FYNNEI. The CDR3 is made up of 14 amino acids. The V end was cut by 6 bases, the J end by 0 bases, with 9 bases between. The CDR3 nucleotides read TGTGCCAGCAGGAGACTAGTCTCCTACAATGAGCAGTTCTTC. Protein product: CASRRLVSYNEQFF.

V is TRBV10-2 and J is TRBJ1-1, with D uncertain. V dropped 0 bases and J dropped 0 bases, with 11 bases sitting between them. This CDR3 region has 16 residues. Germline CDR1 WSHSY, CDR2 SAAADI. The CDR3 nucleotides read TGCGCCAGCAGTGAGTCTACCAGGCGAGTGAACACTGAAGCTTTCTTT. It specifies CASSESTRRVNTEAFF.

This chain joins TRBV28 and TRBJ1-5; TRBD1 matches 8 bases. The ends lost 5 bases at V and 6 bases at J; junction bases unmatched: 9. Germline loops: CDR1 MDHEN, CDR2 SYDVKM. The CDR3 sequence is 15 residues long. The CDR3 sequence is CASSLRTGIGQPQHF. The CDR3 nucleotides read TGTGCCAGCAGTCTGAGGACAGGGATAGGTCAGCCCCAGCATTTT.